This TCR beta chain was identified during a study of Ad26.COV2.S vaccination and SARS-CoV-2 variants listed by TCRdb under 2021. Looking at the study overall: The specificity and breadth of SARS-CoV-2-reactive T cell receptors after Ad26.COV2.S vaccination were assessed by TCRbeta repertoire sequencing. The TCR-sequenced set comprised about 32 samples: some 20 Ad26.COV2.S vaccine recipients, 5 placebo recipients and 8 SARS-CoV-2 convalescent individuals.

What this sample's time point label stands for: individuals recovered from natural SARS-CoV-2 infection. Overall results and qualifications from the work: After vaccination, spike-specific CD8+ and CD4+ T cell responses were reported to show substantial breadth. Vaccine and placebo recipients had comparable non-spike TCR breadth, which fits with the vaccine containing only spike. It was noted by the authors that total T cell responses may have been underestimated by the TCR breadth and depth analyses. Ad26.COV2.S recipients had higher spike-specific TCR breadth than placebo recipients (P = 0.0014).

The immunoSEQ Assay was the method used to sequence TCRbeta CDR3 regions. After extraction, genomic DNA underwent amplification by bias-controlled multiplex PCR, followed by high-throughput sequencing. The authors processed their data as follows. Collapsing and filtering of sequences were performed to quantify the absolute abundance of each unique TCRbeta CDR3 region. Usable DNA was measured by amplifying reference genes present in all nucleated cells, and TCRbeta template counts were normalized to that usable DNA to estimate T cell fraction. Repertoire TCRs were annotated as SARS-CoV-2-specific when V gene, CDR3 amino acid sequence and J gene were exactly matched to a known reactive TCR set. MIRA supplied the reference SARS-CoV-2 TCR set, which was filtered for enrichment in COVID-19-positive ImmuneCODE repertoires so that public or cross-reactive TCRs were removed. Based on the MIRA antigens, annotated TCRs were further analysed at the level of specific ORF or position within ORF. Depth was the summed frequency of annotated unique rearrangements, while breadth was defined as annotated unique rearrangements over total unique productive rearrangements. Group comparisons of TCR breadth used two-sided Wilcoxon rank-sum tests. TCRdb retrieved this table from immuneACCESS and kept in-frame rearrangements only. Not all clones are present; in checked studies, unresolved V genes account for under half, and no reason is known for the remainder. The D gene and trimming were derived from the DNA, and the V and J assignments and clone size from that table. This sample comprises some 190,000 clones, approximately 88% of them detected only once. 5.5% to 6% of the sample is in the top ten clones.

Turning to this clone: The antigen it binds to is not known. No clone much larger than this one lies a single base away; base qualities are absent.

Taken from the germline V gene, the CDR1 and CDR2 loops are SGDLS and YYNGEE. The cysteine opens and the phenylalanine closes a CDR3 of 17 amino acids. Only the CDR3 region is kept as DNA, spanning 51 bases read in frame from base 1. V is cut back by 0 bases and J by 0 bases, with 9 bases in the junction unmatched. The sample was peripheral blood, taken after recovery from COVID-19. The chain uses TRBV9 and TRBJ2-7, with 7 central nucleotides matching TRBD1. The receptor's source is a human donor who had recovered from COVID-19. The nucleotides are TGTGCCAGCAGCGTAGGTGGGGGACAGAGAAGCTCCTACGAGCAGTACTTC. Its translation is CASSVGGGQRSSYEQYF.